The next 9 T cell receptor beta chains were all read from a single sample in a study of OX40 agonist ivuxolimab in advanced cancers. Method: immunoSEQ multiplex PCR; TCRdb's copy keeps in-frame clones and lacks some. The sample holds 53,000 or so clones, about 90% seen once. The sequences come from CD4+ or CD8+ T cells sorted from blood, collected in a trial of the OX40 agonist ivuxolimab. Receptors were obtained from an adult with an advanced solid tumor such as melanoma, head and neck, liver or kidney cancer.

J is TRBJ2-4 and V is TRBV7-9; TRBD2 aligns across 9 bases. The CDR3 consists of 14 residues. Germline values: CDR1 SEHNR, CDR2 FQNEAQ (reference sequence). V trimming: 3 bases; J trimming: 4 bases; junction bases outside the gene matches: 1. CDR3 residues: CASSFTSGKNIQYF. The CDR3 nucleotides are TGTGCCAGCAGCTTTACTAGCGGGAAAAACATTCAGTACTTC.

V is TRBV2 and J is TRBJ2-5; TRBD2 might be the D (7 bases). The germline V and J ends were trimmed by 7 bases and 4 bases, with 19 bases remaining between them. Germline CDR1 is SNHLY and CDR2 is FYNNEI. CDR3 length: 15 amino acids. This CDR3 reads CASTPRRGGRETQYF. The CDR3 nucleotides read TGTGCCAGCACTCCCCGGAGGGGGGGAAGAGAGACCCAGTACTTC.

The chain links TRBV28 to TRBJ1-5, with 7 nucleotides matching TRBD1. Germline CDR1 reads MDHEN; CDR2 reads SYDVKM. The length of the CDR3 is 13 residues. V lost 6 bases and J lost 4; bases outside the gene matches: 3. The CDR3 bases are TGTGCCAGCAGCCGGGACAGTAATCAGCCCCAGCATTTT. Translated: CASSRDSNQPQHF.

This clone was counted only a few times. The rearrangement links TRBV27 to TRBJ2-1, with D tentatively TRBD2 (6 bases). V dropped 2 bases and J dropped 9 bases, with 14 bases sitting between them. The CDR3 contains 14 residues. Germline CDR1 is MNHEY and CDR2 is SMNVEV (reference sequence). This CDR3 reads CASSLRRVGGEQFF. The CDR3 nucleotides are TGTGCCAGCAGTTTAAGAAGGGTGGGAGGTGAGCAGTTCTTC.

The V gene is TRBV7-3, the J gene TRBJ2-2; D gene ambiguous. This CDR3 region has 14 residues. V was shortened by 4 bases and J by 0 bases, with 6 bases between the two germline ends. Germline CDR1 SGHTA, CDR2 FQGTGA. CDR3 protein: CASSSTANTGELFF. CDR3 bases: TGTGCCAGCAGCTCTACAGCGAACACCGGGGAGCTGTTTTTT.

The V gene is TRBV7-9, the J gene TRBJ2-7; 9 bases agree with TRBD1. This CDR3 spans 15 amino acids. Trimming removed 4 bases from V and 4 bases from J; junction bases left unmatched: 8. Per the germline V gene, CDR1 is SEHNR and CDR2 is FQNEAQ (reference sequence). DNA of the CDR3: TGTGCCAGCAGCTCAGAGGGACAGGGTTTTTACGAGCAGTACTTC. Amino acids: CASSSEGQGFYEQYF. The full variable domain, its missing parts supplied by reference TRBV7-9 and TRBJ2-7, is DTGVSQNPRHKITKRGQNVTFRCDPISEHNRLYWYRQTLGQGPEFLTYFQNEAQLEKSRLLSDRFSAERPKGSFSTLEIQRTEQGDSAMYLCASSSEGQGFYEQYFGPGTRLTVT.

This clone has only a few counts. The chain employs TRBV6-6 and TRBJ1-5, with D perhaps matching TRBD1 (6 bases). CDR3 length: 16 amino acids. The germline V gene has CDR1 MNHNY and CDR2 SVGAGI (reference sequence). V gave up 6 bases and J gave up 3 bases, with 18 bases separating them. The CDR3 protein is CASRTWRGDDNQPQHF. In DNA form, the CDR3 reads TGTGCCAGCAGGACCTGGAGGGGGGATGACAATCAGCCCCAGCATTTT.

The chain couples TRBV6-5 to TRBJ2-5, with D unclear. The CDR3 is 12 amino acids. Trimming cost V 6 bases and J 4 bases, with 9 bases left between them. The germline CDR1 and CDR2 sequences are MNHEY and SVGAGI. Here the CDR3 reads CASSPRRETQYF. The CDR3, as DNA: TGTGCCAGCAGCCCTAGGAGAGAGACCCAGTACTTC.

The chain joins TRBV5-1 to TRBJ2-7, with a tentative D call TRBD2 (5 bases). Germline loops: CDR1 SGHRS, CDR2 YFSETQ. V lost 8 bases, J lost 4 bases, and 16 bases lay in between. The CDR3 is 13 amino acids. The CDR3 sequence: CASVVGDRYEQYF. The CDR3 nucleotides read TGCGCCAGTGTGGTGGGAGACCGGTACGAGCAGTACTTC. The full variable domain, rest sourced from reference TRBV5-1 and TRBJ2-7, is KAGVTQTPRYLIKTRGQQVTLSCSPISGHRSVSWYQQTPGQGLQFLFEYFSETQRNKGNFPGRFSGRQFSNSRSEMNVSTLELGDSALYLCASVVGDRYEQYFGPGTRLTVT.